The 9 T cell receptor beta chains listed next were all sequenced from one sample in a study of blood T cell repertoires in COVID-19. Data came from immunoSEQ multiplex PCR; TCRdb stores just in-frame clones and leaves some out. The table has a few hundred thousand clones, around 87% seen once; the top ten hold roughly 3.1%. Sequencing was done on a sample of peripheral blood. Receptors were obtained from a human donor in a cohort sampled during active COVID-19.

V usage is TRBV5-4 and J usage is TRBJ1-2; no firm D call. With 5 bases removed from V and 2 bases from J, the gap between germline ends came to 13 bases. Germline lookup yields CDR1 SGHNT and CDR2 YYREEE (reference sequence). The CDR3 runs 14 residues. The CDR3 DNA follows: TGTGCCAGCAGTGTAGCCGGGATCAACTATGGCTACACCTTC. Its translation is CASSVAGINYGYTF.

The V call is TRBV30, the J call TRBJ2-1; the match to TRBD2 covers 7 bases. In germline, CDR1 is GTSNPN, CDR2 SVGIG (reference sequence). This CDR3 region has 12 residues. Trimming took 6 bases from V and 15 from J; bases not matched to a gene: 14. DNA for the CDR3: TGTGCCTGCTATAGAGGGACTACAAGTCCGTTCTTC. Encoded protein: CACYRGTTSPFF.

V usage is TRBV6-5 and J usage is TRBJ2-5, with a weak D call TRBD1 (6 bases). Looked up from germline, CDR1 is MNHEY and CDR2 is SVGAGI. Trimming cost V 6 bases and J 1 base, with 12 bases left between them. This CDR3 spans 14 amino acids. This chain's CDR3 is CASRQDRAQETQYF. For the CDR3, the DNA is TGTGCCAGCAGACAGGACAGAGCCCAAGAGACCCAGTACTTC.

The chain links TRBV29-1 to TRBJ2-2; D is possibly TRBD2 (6 bases). The CDR3 is made up of 15 amino acids. V shed 6 bases and J shed 0 bases, with 14 bases lying between them. CDR1 and CDR2 from the germline V gene are SQVTM and ANQGSEA. CDR3 bases: TGCAGCGTGGGGGGTTTGGGCGCGAACACCGGGGAGCTGTTTTTT. Protein product: CSVGGLGANTGELFF.

The V gene is TRBV11-2, the J gene TRBJ2-7, with D tentatively TRBD1 (6 bases). Per the germline V gene, CDR1 is SGHAT and CDR2 is FQNNGV. Trimming pared 4 bases from V and 5 bases from J, leaving 15 bases between. CDR3 size: 14 residues. Here the CDR3 DNA reads TGTGCCAGCAGCTACCGGACAGCTATCCACGAGCAGTACTTC. Translation: CASSYRTAIHEQYF.

The rearrangement joins TRBV21-1 to TRBJ2-2; the D call TRBD1 from the table was never checked on the DNA. TRBV21-1 counts as a pseudogene. The CDR3 runs to 13 residues. This CDR3 reads CASSKDRAGELFF. CDR3 nucleotides: TGTGCCAGCAGCAAAGACAGGGCCGGGGAGCTGTTTTTT.

The gene calls are TRBV5-1 and TRBJ1-4; D may be TRBD1 (6 bases). Per germline, CDR1 SGHRS and CDR2 YFSETQ. This CDR3 has 16 residues. Trimming left V 4 bases short and J 7 bases short, with 20 bases between. Here the CDR3 reads CASSRQTDRTREKLFF. DNA of the CDR3: TGCGCCAGCAGCCGGCAGACCGACAGGACCCGTGAAAAACTGTTTTTT.

The chain carries TRBV5-1 and TRBJ1-4, with 11 bases matching TRBD1. V was clipped by 5 bases and J by 0 bases; unmatched bases: 6. From germline, CDR1 is SGHRS and CDR2 YFSETQ. This CDR3 comprises 17 residues. CDR3 amino acids: CASSRTGGPATNEKLFF. As DNA, the CDR3 is TGCGCCAGCAGTCGGACAGGGGGCCCTGCAACTAATGAAAAACTGTTTTTT.

The rearrangement uses TRBV5-1 and TRBJ2-5, with D uncertain. Germline CDR1 reads SGHRS; CDR2 reads YFSETQ. The CDR3 is 13 amino acids. V lost 0 bases and J lost 5, with 8 bases in between. CDR3 region: CASSLGLLETQYF. In DNA form, the CDR3 reads TGCGCCAGCAGCTTGGGTCTACTCGAGACCCAGTACTTC.